This T cell receptor (beta chain) is from a study of molecular identifiers for immune sequencing clone quantification. This clonotype was seen only a few times. From the PCR reads, TCRdb called clonotypes with MiXCR, one entry per CDR3 protein. Counted here are a few hundred thousand distinct CDR3 sequences, roughly 24% occurring once; the ten biggest clones make up over 0.6%. This CDR3 comprises 17 residues. V lost 1 base to trimming and J lost 0 bases, with 10 bases between them. Germline CDR1 and CDR2: KGHSY and FQNENV. This chain links TRBV16 with TRBJ2-6; D gene ambiguous. What was sequenced was naive CD8+ T cells from blood, with Jurkat cell RNA spiked in. Subset indicated: FACS-sorted CD8+CD4-CCR7+CD45RA+ naive T cells. This TCR was recovered from a human donor in good health. Some libraries in this study had Jurkat cell RNA spiked in. The CDR3 sequence is CASSQLPYSSGANVLTF. CDR3 in DNA: TGTGCCAGCAGCCAATTACCTTATAGCTCTGGGGCCAACGTCCTGACTTTC.